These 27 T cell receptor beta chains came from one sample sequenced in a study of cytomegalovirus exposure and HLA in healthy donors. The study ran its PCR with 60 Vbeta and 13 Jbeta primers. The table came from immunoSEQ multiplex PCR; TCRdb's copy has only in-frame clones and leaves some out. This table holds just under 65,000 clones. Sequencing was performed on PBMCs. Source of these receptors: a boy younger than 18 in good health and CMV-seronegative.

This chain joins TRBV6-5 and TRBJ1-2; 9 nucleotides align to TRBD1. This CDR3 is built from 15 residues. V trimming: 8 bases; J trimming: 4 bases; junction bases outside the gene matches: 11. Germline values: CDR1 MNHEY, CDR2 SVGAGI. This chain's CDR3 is CASLWGTGIVYGYTF. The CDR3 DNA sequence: TGTGCCAGCCTTTGGGGGACAGGGATTGTCTATGGCTACACCTTC.

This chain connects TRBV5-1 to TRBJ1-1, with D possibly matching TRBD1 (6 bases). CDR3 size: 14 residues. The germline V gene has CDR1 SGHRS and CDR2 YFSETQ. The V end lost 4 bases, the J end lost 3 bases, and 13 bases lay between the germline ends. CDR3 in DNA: TGCGCCAGCAGCCCACAGGGTAAGGACACTGAAGCTTTCTTT. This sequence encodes CASSPQGKDTEAFF.

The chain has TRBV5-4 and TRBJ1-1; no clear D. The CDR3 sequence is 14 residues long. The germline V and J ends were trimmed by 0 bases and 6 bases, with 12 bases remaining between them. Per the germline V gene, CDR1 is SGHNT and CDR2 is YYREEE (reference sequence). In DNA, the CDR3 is TGTGCCAGCAGCTTGGCCGGAGGGAGGGCTGAAGCTTTCTTT. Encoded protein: CASSLAGGRAEAFF.

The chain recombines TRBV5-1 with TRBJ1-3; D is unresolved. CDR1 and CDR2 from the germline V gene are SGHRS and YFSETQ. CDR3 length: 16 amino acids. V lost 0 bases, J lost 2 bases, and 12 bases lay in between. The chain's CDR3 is CASSLVPGNPGNTIYF. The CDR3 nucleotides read TGCGCCAGCAGCTTGGTTCCAGGCAACCCTGGAAACACCATATATTTT.

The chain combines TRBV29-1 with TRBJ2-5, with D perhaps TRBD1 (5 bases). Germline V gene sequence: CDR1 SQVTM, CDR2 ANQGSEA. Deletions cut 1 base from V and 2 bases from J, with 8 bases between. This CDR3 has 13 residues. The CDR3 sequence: CSVEGGIQETQYF. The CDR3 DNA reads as TGCAGCGTTGAAGGGGGCATACAAGAGACCCAGTACTTC. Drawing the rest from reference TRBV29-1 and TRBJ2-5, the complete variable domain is SAVISQKPSRDICQRGTSLTIQCQVDSQVTMMFWYRQQPGQSLTLIATANQGSEATYESGFVIDKFPISRPNLTFSTLTVSNMSPEDSSIYLCSVEGGIQETQYFGPGTRLLVL.

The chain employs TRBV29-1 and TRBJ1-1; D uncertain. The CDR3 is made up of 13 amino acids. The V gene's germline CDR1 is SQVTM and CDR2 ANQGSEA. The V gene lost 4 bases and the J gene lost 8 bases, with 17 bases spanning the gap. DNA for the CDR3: TGCAGCGTTGGTTTCCCCGGGAGTGAAGAAGCTTTCTTT. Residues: CSVGFPGSEEAFF.

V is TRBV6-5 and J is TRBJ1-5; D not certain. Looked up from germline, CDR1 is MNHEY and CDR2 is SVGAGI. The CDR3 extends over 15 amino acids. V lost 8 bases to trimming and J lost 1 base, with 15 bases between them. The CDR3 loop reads CASGSRLTSNQPQHF. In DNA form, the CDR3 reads TGTGCCAGCGGTTCGCGTCTCACGAGCAATCAGCCCCAGCATTTT.

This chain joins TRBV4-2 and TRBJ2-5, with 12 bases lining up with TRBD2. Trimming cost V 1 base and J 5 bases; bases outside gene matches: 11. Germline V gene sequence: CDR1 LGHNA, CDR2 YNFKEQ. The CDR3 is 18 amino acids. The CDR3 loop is CASSQASLRLAGGETQYF. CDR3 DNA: TGTGCCAGCAGCCAAGCTTCACTTCGGCTAGCGGGAGGGGAGACCCAGTACTTC.

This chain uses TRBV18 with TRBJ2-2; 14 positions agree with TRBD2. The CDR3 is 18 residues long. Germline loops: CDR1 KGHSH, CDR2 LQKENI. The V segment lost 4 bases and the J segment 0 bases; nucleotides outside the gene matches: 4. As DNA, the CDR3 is TGTGCCAGCTCACTGGGACTAGCGGGGGTTGCGAACACCGGGGAGCTGTTTTTT. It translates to CASSLGLAGVANTGELFF.

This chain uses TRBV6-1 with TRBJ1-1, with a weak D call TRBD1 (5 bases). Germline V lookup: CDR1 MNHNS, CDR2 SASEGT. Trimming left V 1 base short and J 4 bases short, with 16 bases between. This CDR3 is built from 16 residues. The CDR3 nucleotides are TGTGCCAGCAGTGAAGGGCCAGGGTCTTACGGCACTGAAGCTTTCTTT. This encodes CASSEGPGSYGTEAFF.

Here the CDR3 reads CASSFSGFRGGAFF. CDR3 nucleotides: TGTGCCAGCAGCTTCTCAGGGTTTCGGGGGGGAGCTTTCTTT. The chain links TRBV5-4 to TRBJ1-1; a weak D match, TRBD1 (5 bases). CDR1 and CDR2 from the germline V gene are SGHNT and YYREEE (reference sequence). V lost 2 bases and J lost 10, with 18 bases in between. CDR3 length: 14 residues.

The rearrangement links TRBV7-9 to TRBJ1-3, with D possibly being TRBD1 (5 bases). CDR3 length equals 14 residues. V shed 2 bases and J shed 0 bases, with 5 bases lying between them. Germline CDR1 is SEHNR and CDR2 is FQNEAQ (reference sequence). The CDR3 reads CASSLTGSGNTIYF. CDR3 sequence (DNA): TGTGCCAGCAGCTTAACAGGCTCTGGAAACACCATATATTTT. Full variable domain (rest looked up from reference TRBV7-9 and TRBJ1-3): DTGVSQNPRHKITKRGQNVTFRCDPISEHNRLYWYRQTLGQGPEFLTYFQNEAQLEKSRLLSDRFSAERPKGSFSTLEIQRTEQGDSAMYLCASSLTGSGNTIYFGEGSWLTVV.

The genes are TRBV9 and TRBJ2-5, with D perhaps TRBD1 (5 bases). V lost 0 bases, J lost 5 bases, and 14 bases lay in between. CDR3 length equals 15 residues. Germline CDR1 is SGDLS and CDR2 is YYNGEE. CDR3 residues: CASSVANRWTETQYF. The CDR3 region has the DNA TGTGCCAGCAGCGTAGCTAACAGGTGGACGGAGACCCAGTACTTC.

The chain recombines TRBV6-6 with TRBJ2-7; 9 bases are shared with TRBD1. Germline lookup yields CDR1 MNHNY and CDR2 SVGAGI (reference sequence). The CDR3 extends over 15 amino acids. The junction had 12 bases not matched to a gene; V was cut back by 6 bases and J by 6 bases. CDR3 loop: CASSNRKGQGPEQYF. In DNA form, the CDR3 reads TGTGCCAGCAGCAACCGAAAGGGACAGGGACCCGAGCAGTACTTC.

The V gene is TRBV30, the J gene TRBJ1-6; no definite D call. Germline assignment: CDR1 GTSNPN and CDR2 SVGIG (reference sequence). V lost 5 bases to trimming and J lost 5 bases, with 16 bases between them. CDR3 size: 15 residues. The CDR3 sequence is CAWGRGQANNSPLHF. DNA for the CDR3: TGTGCCTGGGGTCGTGGGCAGGCTAATAATTCACCCCTCCACTTT.

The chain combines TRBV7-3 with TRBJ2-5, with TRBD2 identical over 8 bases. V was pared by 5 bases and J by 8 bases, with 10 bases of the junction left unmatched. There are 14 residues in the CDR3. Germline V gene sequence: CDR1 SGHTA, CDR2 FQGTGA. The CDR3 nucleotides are TGTGCCAGCAGCCCCACAAGCGGGGGAAGTACCCAGTACTTC. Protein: CASSPTSGGSTQYF.

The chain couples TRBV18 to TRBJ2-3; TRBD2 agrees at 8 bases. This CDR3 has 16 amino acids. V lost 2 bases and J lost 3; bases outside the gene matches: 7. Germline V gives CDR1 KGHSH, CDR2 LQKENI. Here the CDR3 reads CASSPRSGGGTDTQYF. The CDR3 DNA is TGTGCCAGCTCACCAAGGAGCGGGGGAGGGACAGATACGCAGTATTTT.

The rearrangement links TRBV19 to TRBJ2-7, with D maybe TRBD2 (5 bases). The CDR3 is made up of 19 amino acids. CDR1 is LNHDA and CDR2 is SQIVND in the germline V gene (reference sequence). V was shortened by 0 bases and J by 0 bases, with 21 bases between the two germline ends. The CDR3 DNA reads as TGTGCCAGTAGTATAGATTTCAGGCCCGGAGGCCGGAGCTCCTACGAGCAGTACTTC. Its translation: CASSIDFRPGGRSSYEQYF.

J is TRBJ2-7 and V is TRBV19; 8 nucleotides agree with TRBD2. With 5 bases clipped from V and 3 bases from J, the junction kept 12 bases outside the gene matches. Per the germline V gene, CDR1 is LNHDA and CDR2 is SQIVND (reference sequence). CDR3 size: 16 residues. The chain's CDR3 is CASSPIGTSRNYEQYF. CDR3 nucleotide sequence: TGTGCCAGTAGTCCCATAGGGACTAGTCGGAACTACGAGCAGTACTTC.

The CDR3 sequence: CASSMDSQGAETQYF. CDR3 DNA sequence: TGTGCCAGTAGTATGGATAGCCAAGGGGCCGAGACCCAGTACTTC. This chain joins TRBV19 and TRBJ2-5; D perhaps matches TRBD1 (5 bases). Germline lookup yields CDR1 LNHDA and CDR2 SQIVND (reference sequence). The CDR3 sequence is 15 residues long. Trimming shortened V by 3 bases and J by 5 bases, and 16 bases separated the two germline ends.

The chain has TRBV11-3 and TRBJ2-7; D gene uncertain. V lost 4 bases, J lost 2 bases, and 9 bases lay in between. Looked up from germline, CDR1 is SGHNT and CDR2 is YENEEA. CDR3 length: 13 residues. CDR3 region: CASSWADAYEQYF. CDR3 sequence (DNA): TGTGCCAGCAGCTGGGCAGACGCCTACGAGCAGTACTTC.

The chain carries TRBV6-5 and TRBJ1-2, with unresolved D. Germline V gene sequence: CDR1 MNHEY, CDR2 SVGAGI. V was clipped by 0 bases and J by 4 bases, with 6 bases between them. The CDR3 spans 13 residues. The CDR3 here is CASSYSTAYGYTF. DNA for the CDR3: TGTGCCAGCAGTTACTCAACAGCCTATGGCTACACCTTC.

The DNA for the CDR3 is TGTGCCAGCTCAAAGGGACAGGACCGAGAGACCCAGTACTTC. Translating it yields CASSKGQDRETQYF. This chain links TRBV18 with TRBJ2-5, with 8 bases aligning to TRBD1. V gave up 5 bases and J gave up 4 bases; unmatched junction bases: 6. Germline V lookup: CDR1 KGHSH, CDR2 LQKENI. This CDR3 comprises 14 residues. The variable domain in full, completed from reference TRBV18 and TRBJ2-5, reads NAGVMQNPRHLVRRRGQEARLRCSPMKGHSHVYWYRQLPEEGLKFMVYLQKENIIDESGMPKERFSAEFPKEGPSILRIQQVVRGDSAAYFCASSKGQDRETQYFGPGTRLLVL.

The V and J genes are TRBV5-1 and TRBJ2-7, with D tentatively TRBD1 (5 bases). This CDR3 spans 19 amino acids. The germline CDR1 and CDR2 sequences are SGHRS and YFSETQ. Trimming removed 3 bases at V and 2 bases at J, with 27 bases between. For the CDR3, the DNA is TGCGCCAGCAGCTCGGCTTCGACAGTGGGCCCAACCATCGCCTACGAGCAGTACTTC. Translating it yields CASSSASTVGPTIAYEQYF.

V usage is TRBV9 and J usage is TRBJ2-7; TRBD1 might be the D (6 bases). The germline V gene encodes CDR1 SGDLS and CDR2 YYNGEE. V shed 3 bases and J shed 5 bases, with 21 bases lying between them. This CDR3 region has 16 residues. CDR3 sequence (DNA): TGTGCCAGCAGCGCCCCCCTGGGACATAAAAAACACGAGCAGTACTTC. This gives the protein CASSAPLGHKKHEQYF. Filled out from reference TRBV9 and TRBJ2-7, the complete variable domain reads DSGVTQTPKHLITATGQRVTLRCSPRSGDLSVYWYQQSLDQGLQFLIQYYNGEERAKGNILERFSAQQFPDLHSELNLSSLELGDSALYFCASSAPLGHKKHEQYFGPGTRLTVT.

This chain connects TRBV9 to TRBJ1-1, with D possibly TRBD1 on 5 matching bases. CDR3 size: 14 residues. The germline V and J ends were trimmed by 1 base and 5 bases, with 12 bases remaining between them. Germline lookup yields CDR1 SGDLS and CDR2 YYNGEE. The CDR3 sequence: CASSVNWGGTEAFF. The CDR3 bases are TGTGCCAGCAGCGTAAATTGGGGGGGGACTGAAGCTTTCTTT.

CDR3 DNA: TGTGCCAGCAGCGGGACAGAGAGTTCACCCCTCCACTTT. The encoded protein is CASSGTESSPLHF. The gene calls are TRBV2 and TRBJ1-6; 7 nucleotides match TRBD1. The germline gives CDR1 SNHLY, CDR2 FYNNEI. The CDR3 is made up of 13 amino acids. Trimming removed 6 bases from V and 9 bases from J; junction bases left unmatched: 5.